This is a list of T cell receptor beta chains from one sample in a study of healthy donors' naive CD4 and CD8 T cells. One entry per CDR3 protein results from TCRdb running MiXCR on the reads. The sample carries about 180,000 distinct CDR3 sequences, around 80% recorded once. The sample comprised naive CD4+ and CD8+ T cells sorted from blood, pooled from several donors. These receptors all stem from a pool of human donors in good health; the sample pools cells from several healthy donors. Each CDR3 is given with its conserved first and last residue. The D gene is left open where the match is weak. Clone size is shown for a subset of rows, as once, few, many or a class of expanded clone.

V: TRBV29-1
D: NA
J: TRBJ2-1
size: NA
DNA: TGCAGCTTAGGTGGGACTGCAGGCTCCTACAATGAGCAGTTCTTC
CDR3: CSLGGTAGSYNEQFF

V: TRBV6-5
D: NA
J: TRBJ2-7
size: NA
DNA: TGTGCCAGCAGCTCCGCCCACGAGCAGTACTTC
CDR3: CASSSAHEQYF

V: TRBV19
D: NA
J: TRBJ1-2
size: few
DNA: TGTGCCAGTAGTACGTCAGGACAGTATGGCTACACCTTC
CDR3: CASSTSGQYGYTF

V: TRBV10-3
D: TRBD2
J: TRBJ2-5
size: NA
DNA: TGTGCCATCGATGCGGGAGGAACCCAAGAGACCCAGTACTTC
CDR3: CAIDAGGTQETQYF

V: TRBV29-1
D: NA
J: TRBJ2-7
size: NA
DNA: TGCAGCGTTCGGTCTCCCGGTTACGAGCAGTACTTC
CDR3: CSVRSPGYEQYF

V: TRBV29-1
D: TRBD1
J: TRBJ2-7
size: few
DNA: TGCAGCGGAACAGGGGACAGGGGACACGAGCAGTACTTC
CDR3: CSGTGDRGHEQYF

V: TRBV5-5
D: NA
J: TRBJ1-1
size: NA
DNA: TGTGCCAGCAGCGAAGATGTCGCAAACACTGAAGCTTTCTTT
CDR3: CASSEDVANTEAFF

V: TRBV29-1
D: NA
J: TRBJ2-1
size: NA
DNA: TGCAGCGCCGACCAGGTGTCCTACAATGAGCAGTTCTTC
CDR3: CSADQVSYNEQFF

V: TRBV12-3/TRBV12-4
D: NA
J: TRBJ2-3
size: NA
DNA: TGTGCCAGCAGTTACGAAGGGTATTCTTCAGATACGCAGTATTTT
CDR3: CASSYEGYSSDTQYF

V: TRBV2
D: NA
J: TRBJ1-3
size: NA
DNA: TGTGCCAGCAAGACCCCTGGGGGAAACACCATATATTTT
CDR3: CASKTPGGNTIYF

V: TRBV29-1
D: NA
J: TRBJ2-7
size: NA
DNA: TGCAGCGTTGAAAGGATGGGTAGGGGGGAGCAGTACTTC
CDR3: CSVERMGRGEQYF

V: TRBV28
D: NA
J: TRBJ2-7
size: NA
DNA: TGTGCCAGCAGTCAGGATGTCCGCTACGAGCAGTACTTC
CDR3: CASSQDVRYEQYF

V: TRBV11-2
D: NA
J: TRBJ1-6
size: NA
DNA: TGTGCCAGCAGCGTCCTGGGAGGCCCCCTCCACTTT
CDR3: CASSVLGGPLHF

V: TRBV29-1
D: TRBD1
J: TRBJ2-7
size: few
DNA: TGCAGCGGTGCCGGGACAGGGGGCGACGAGCAGTACTTC
CDR3: CSGAGTGGDEQYF

V: TRBV20-1
D: NA
J: TRBJ2-7
size: NA
DNA: TGCAGTGCTAGATACAGGGCCTACGAGCAGTACTTC
CDR3: CSARYRAYEQYF

V: TRBV29-1
D: NA
J: TRBJ1-2
size: NA
DNA: TGCAGCGTTGAAGGGCTGACGGGGAAGCCGTATGGCTACACCTTC
CDR3: CSVEGLTGKPYGYTF

V: TRBV12-5
D: NA
J: TRBJ2-5
size: NA
DNA: TGTGCTAGTGGTTTGTCCTGGGGACAAGAGACCCAGTACTTC
CDR3: CASGLSWGQETQYF

V: TRBV6-6
D: TRBD2
J: TRBJ2-1
size: NA
DNA: TGTGCCAGCAGTTACGGGACTACTCTTGCTGAGCAGTTCTTC
CDR3: CASSYGTTLAEQFF

V: TRBV19
D: NA
J: TRBJ2-7
size: NA
DNA: TGTGCCAGTAGTATAGGGACGGCTTCCTACGAGCAGTACTTC
CDR3: CASSIGTASYEQYF

V: TRBV4-1
D: NA
J: TRBJ2-3
size: NA
DNA: TGCGCCAGCAGCCAAGCGCCGGGACTTGGCACAGATACGCAGTATTTT
CDR3: CASSQAPGLGTDTQYF

V: TRBV7-9
D: TRBD1
J: TRBJ2-1
size: NA
DNA: TGTGCCAGCGGGGACAGGGGGCGTAATGAGCAGTTCTTC
CDR3: CASGDRGRNEQFF

V: TRBV6-5
D: NA
J: TRBJ2-7
size: NA
DNA: TGTGCCAGCAGTTACTCGAGGGACGGGGCTGTGGGATCCTACGAGCAGTACTTC
CDR3: CASSYSRDGAVGSYEQYF

V: TRBV27
D: NA
J: TRBJ2-1
size: once
DNA: TGTGCCAGCAGTTTGGGTCCAATGGGTGAGCAGTTCTTC
CDR3: CASSLGPMGEQFF

V: TRBV3-1
D: TRBD2
J: TRBJ2-7
size: NA
DNA: TGTGCCAGCAGCTCTCGACTAGCGGGAGTGTCCTACGAGCAGTACTTC
CDR3: CASSSRLAGVSYEQYF